Only one count was recorded for the clone carrying this T cell receptor beta chain. What it binds is unknown. This specimen belongs to a study of beta chain features in type 1 diabetes. For the study at large: Summed over all samples, the examined sorted cells came to about 110 million.

Isolated RNA was reverse transcribed in full, so expressed TCRB transcripts were sequenced. TCRdb's copy holds only in-frame clones and misses some; the assay was immunoSEQ multiplex PCR. The sample holds about 260,000 clones, 20% seen once. Whole-study results and caveats: Patients showed naive, central memory and Treg TCRB repertoires that appeared more similar than those of healthy donors. Shorter templates might be favored by PCR, and equally so in patients and in controls. Among type 1 diabetes patients, VDJ junctions had fewer insertions and more deletions. Type 1 diabetes patients showed a moderate but significant shortening of TCRB CDR3s in all four CD4+ subsets.

The junction had 9 bases not matched to a gene; V was cut back by 3 bases and J by 0 bases. Germline values: CDR1 LGHNA, CDR2 YNFKEQ. This CDR3 is 17 amino acids long. The chain employs TRBV4-2 and TRBJ2-3, with TRBD1 matching 7 bases. Sequencing was performed on naive CD4+ T cells from blood. The receptor was derived from a middle-aged woman with type 1 diabetes. The CDR3 DNA reads as TGTGCCAGCAGCCACTACTCCGGGACAGCTAGCACAGATACGCAGTATTTT. Translation gives CASSHYSGTASTDTQYF.